Here is one T cell receptor beta chain with its context. The antigen remains unidentified. The data are from a study of T cells in localized non-small cell lung cancer. General study results and limits: Appearing in adjacent lung were a median 57 of the top 100 tumor clones.

Measured with immunoSEQ multiplex PCR; TCRdb has only the in-frame clones, and not every one. The table includes under 95,000 clones, around 82% detected once. V lost 1 base, J lost 8 bases, and 20 bases lay in between. Per the germline V gene, CDR1 is GTSNPN and CDR2 is SVGIG (reference sequence). The CDR3 loop spans 16 amino acids. The sequenced sample was peripheral blood, obtained before any cancer treatment. V usage is TRBV30 and J usage is TRBJ1-4; D may be TRBD1 (6 bases). The clonotype originates from a female donor over 55 with stage I lung adenocarcinoma. The CDR3 reads CAWSAPAGGREEKLFF. The CDR3 DNA follows: TGTGCCTGGAGTGCCCCTGCGGGGGGGCGGGAAGAAAAACTGTTTTTT.